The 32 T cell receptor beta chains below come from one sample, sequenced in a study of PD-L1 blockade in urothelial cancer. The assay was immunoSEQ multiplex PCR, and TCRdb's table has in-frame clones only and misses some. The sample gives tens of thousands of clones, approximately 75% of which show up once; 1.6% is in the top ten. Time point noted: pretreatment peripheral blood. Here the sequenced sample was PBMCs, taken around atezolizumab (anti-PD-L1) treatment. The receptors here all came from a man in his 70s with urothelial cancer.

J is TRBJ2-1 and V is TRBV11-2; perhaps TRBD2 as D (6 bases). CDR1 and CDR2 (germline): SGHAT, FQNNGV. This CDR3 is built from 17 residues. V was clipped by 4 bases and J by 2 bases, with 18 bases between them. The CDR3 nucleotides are TGTGCCAGCAGCTCCCGGGAGCACTCTAGGGCCTACAATGAGCAGTTCTTC. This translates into CASSSREHSRAYNEQFF.

The CDR3 here is CSASEREQYF. The CDR3 nucleotides read TGCAGTGCTAGCGAGCGCGAGCAGTACTTC. This chain uses TRBV20-1 with TRBJ2-7; no clear D gene. The V gene lost 3 bases and the J gene lost 6 bases, with 6 bases spanning the gap. The CDR3 has 10 amino acids. Germline V gene lookup returns CDR1 DFQATT and CDR2 SNEGSKA (reference sequence).

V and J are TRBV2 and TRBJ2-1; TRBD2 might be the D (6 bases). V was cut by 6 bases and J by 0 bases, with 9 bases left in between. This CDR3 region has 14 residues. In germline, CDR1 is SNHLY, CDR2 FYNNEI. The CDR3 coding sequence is TGTGCCAGCAGGGAGGGAGGCTCCTACAATGAGCAGTTCTTC. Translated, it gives CASREGGSYNEQFF.

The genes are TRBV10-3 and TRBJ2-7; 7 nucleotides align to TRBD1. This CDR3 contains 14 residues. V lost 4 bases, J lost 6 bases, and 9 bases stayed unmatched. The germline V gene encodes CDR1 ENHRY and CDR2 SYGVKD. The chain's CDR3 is CAISGSTGQGEQYF. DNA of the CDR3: TGTGCCATCAGTGGGTCGACAGGGCAAGGCGAGCAGTACTTC.

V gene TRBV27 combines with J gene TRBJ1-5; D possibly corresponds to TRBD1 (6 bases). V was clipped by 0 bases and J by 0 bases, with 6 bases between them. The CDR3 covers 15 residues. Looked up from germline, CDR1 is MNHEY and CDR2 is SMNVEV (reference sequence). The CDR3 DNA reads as TGTGCCAGCAGTTTATCAGGGGGTAGCAATCAGCCCCAGCATTTT. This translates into CASSLSGGSNQPQHF.

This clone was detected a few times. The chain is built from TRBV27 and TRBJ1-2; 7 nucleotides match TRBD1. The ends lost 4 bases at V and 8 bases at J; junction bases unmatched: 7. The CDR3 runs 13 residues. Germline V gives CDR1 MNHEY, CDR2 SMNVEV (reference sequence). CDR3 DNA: TGTGCCAGCAGTTCCAGCTCAGGGGGAGGCTACACCTTC. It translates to CASSSSSGGGYTF.

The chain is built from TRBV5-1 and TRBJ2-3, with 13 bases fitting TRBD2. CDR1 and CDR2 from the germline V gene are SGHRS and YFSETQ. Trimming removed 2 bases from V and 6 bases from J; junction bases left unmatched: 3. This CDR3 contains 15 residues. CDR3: CASSLGTSGKDTQYF. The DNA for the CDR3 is TGCGCCAGCAGCTTAGGGACTAGCGGGAAGGATACGCAGTATTTT.

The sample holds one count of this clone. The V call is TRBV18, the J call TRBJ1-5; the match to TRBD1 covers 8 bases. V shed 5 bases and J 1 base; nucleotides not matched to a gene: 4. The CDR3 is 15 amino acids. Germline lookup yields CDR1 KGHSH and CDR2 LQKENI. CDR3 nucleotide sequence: TGTGCCAGCTCAATACAGGGGGGGAGCAATCAGCCCCAGCATTTT. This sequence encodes CASSIQGGSNQPQHF.

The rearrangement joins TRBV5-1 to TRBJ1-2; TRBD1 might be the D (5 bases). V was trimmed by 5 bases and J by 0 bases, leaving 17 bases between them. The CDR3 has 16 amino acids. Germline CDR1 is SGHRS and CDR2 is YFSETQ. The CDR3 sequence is CASSDLGQGPNYGYTF. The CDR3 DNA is TGCGCCAGCAGTGATCTTGGCCAGGGCCCTAACTATGGCTACACCTTC. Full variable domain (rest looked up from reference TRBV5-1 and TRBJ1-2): KAGVTQTPRYLIKTRGQQVTLSCSPISGHRSVSWYQQTPGQGLQFLFEYFSETQRNKGNFPGRFSGRQFSNSRSEMNVSTLELGDSALYLCASSDLGQGPNYGYTFGSGTRLTVV.

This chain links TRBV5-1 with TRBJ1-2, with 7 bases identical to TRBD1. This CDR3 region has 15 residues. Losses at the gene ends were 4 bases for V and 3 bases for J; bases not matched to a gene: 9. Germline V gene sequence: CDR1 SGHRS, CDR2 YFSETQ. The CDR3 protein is CASSRGAGTDYGYTF. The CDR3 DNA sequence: TGCGCCAGCAGCCGGGGAGCCGGGACAGACTATGGCTACACCTTC.

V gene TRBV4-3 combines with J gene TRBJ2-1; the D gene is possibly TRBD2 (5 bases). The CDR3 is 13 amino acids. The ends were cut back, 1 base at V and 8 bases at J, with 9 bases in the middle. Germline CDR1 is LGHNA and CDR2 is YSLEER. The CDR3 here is CASSQVSGYEQFF. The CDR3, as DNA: TGCGCCAGCAGCCAAGTGAGCGGATATGAGCAGTTCTTC.

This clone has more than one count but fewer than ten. The CDR3 DNA sequence: TGCAGCCTGTTTGAGGGAGGGCCAGAAGAGACCCAGTACTTC. It codes for CSLFEGGPEETQYF. V usage is TRBV29-1 and J usage is TRBJ2-5; TRBD2 matches 7 bases. This CDR3 has 14 amino acids. The germline gives CDR1 SQVTM, CDR2 ANQGSEA. Losses at the gene ends were 8 bases for V and 3 bases for J; bases not matched to a gene: 12. The full variable domain, in which reference TRBV29-1 and TRBJ2-5 provide the parts outside the CDR3, is SAVISQKPSRDICQRGTSLTIQCQVDSQVTMMFWYRQQPGQSLTLIATANQGSEATYESGFVIDKFPISRPNLTFSTLTVSNMSPEDSSIYLCSLFEGGPEETQYFGPGTRLLVL.

CDR3 sequence reads: CASSLGTVNTGELFF. In nucleotides, the CDR3 is TGCGCCAGCAGCCTGGGGACAGTGAACACCGGGGAGCTGTTTTTT. The V call is TRBV4-3, the J call TRBJ2-2, with 7 bases identical to TRBD1. CDR3 size: 15 residues. Per the germline V gene, CDR1 is LGHNA and CDR2 is YSLEER. Trimming at V came to 4 bases and at J to 1 base, leaving 3 bases not matched to a gene.

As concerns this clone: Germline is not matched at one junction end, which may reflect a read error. The CDR3 is CASSQERATASYEQYF. CDR3 sequence (DNA): TGCGCCAGCAGCCAAGAACGAGCTACCGCGTCCTACGAGCAGTACTTC. The V call is TRBV5-4, the J call TRBJ2-7; no clear D. The germline V gene has CDR1 SGHNT and CDR2 YYREEE (reference sequence). CDR3 length: 16 amino acids.

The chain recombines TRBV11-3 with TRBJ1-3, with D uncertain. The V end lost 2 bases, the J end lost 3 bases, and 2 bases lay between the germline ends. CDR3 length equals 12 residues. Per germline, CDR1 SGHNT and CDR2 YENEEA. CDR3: CASSLYGNTIYF. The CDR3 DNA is TGTGCCAGCAGCTTATATGGAAACACCATATATTTT.

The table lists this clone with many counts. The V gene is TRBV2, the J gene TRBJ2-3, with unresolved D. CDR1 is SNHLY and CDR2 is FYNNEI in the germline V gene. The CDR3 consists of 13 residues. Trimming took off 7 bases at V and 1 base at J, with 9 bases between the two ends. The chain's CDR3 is CASNGIGTDTQYF. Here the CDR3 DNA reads TGTGCCAGCAACGGTATCGGCACAGATACGCAGTATTTT.

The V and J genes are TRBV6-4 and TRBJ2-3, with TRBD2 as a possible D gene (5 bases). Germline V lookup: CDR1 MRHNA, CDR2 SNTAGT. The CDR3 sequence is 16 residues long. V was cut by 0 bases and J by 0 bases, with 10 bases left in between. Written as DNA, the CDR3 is TGTGCCAGCAGTGACTCGAGTCGGGGAAGCACAGATACGCAGTATTTT. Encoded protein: CASSDSSRGSTDTQYF.

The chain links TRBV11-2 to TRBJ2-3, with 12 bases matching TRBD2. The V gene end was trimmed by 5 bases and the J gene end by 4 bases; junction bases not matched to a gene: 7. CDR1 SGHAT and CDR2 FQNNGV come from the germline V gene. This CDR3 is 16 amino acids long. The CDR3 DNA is TGTGCCAGCAGCCAGCTAGCGGGGGGGATTTCAGATACGCAGTATTTT. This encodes CASSQLAGGISDTQYF.

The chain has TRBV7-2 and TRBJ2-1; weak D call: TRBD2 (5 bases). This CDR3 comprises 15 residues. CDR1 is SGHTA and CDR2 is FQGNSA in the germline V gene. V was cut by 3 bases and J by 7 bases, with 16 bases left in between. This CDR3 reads CASSFLSGSGNEQFF. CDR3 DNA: TGTGCCAGCAGCTTTTTATCGGGGAGTGGTAATGAGCAGTTCTTC. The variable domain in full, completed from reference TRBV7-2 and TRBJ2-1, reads GAGVSQSPSNKVTEKGKDVELRCDPISGHTALYWYRQSLGQGLEFLIYFQGNSAPDKSGLPSDRFSAERTGGSVSTLTIQRTQQEDSAVYLCASSFLSGSGNEQFFGPGTRLTVL.

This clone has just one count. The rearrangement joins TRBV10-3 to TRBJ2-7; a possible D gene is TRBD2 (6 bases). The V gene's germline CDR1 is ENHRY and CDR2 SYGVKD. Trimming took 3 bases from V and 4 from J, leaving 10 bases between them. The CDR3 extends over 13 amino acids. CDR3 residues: CAISDREEYEQYF. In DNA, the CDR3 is TGTGCCATCAGTGACAGGGAGGAGTACGAGCAGTACTTC.

Here the CDR3 reads CATEPSGTLGETQYF. The CDR3 nucleotides read TGTGCCACCGAACCCAGCGGGACTTTAGGAGAGACCCAGTACTTC. The genes are TRBV10-3 and TRBJ2-5, with 7 bases matching TRBD2. Losses at the gene ends were 10 bases for V and 4 bases for J; bases not matched to a gene: 15. Germline V gene sequence: CDR1 ENHRY, CDR2 SYGVKD. This CDR3 region has 15 residues.

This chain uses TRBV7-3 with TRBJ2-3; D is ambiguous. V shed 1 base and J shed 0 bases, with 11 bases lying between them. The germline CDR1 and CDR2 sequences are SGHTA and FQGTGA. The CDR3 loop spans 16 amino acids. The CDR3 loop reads CASSLNGLSSTDTQYF. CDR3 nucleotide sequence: TGTGCCAGCAGCTTAAACGGGTTATCTAGCACAGATACGCAGTATTTT.

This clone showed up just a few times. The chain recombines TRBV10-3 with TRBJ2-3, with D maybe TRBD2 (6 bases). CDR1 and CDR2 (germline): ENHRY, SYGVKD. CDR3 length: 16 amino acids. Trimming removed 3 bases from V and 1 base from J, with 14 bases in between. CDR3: CAISEGGGGGTDTQYF. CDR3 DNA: TGTGCCATCAGTGAAGGTGGCGGAGGGGGCACAGATACGCAGTATTTT.

CDR3 DNA sequence: TGTGCCAGCAGCGCCACGGGCGGGATCTCCAATGAGCAGTTCTTC. Translating gives CASSATGGISNEQFF. The chain recombines TRBV9 with TRBJ2-1; D is possibly TRBD2 (6 bases). The CDR3 has 15 residues. Germline V gene data show CDR1 as SGDLS and CDR2 as YYNGEE. Deletions cut 3 bases from V and 6 bases from J, with 16 bases between. The whole variable domain, filled in from reference TRBV9 and TRBJ2-1, reads DSGVTQTPKHLITATGQRVTLRCSPRSGDLSVYWYQQSLDQGLQFLIQYYNGEERAKGNILERFSAQQFPDLHSELNLSSLELGDSALYFCASSATGGISNEQFFGPGTRLTVL.

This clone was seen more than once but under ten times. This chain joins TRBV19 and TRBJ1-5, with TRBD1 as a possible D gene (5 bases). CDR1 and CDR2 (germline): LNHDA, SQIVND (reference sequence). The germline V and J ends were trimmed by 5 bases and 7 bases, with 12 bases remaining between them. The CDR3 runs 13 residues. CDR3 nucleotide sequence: TGTGCCAGTAGTTCGTCAGGGTGGCAGCCCCAGCATTTT. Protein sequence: CASSSSGWQPQHF.

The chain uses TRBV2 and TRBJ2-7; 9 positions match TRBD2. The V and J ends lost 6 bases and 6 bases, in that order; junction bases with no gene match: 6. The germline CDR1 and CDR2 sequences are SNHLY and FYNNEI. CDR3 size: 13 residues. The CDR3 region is CASRISGRGEQYF. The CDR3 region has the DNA TGTGCCAGCAGAATTAGCGGGAGAGGCGAGCAGTACTTC.

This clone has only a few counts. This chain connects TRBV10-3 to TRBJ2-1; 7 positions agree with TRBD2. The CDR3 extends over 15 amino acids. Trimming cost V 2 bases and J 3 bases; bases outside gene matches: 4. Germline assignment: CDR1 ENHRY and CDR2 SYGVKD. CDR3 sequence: CAISETSEDYNEQFF. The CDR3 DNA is TGTGCCATCAGTGAGACTAGCGAGGACTACAATGAGCAGTTCTTC.

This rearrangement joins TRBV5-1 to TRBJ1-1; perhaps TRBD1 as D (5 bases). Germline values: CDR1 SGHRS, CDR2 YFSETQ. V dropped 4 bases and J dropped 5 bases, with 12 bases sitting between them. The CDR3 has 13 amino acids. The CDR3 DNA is TGCGCCAGCAGCGGGGGGGGGAGAACTGAAGCTTTCTTT. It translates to CASSGGGRTEAFF.

In DNA, the CDR3 is TGTGCCAGCAGCTTAAACAGATTGAACACTGAAGCTTTCTTT. This sequence encodes CASSLNRLNTEAFF. V and J are TRBV7-2 and TRBJ1-1, with no clear D. Germline values: CDR1 SGHTA, CDR2 FQGNSA. The V end was cut by 2 bases, the J end by 0 bases, with 7 bases between. This CDR3 has 14 amino acids.

CDR3: CASSLDGGNTEAFF. The CDR3, as DNA: TGTGCCAGCAGCCTGGACGGGGGGAACACTGAAGCTTTCTTT. The gene calls are TRBV7-8 and TRBJ1-1; possibly TRBD1 for D (5 bases). Per the germline V gene, CDR1 is SGHVS and CDR2 is FQNEAQ. CDR3 length equals 14 residues. V shed 5 bases and J shed 1 base, with 11 bases lying between them. The complete variable domain, with remaining parts taken from reference TRBV7-8 and TRBJ1-1, reads GAGVSQSPRYKVAKRGQDVALRCDPISGHVSLFWYQQALGQGPEFLTYFQNEAQLDKSGLPSDRFFAERPEGSVSTLKIQRTQQEDSAVYLCASSLDGGNTEAFFGQGTRLTVV.

The CDR3 spells CASSHGGQGKETQYF. CDR3 nucleotides: TGTGCCAGCAGCCACGGGGGGCAGGGTAAAGAGACCCAGTACTTC. The chain carries TRBV7-2 and TRBJ2-5; the D gene is possibly TRBD2 (7 bases). Germline V lookup: CDR1 SGHTA, CDR2 FQGNSA. Trimming cost V 5 bases and J 3 bases, with 16 bases left between them. The CDR3 totals 15 residues.

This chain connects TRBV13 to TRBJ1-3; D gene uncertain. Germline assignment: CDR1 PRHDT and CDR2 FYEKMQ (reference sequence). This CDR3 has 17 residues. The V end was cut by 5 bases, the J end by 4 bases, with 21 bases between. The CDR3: CASSLRTYIVPGNTIYF. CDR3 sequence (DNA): TGTGCCAGCAGCCTCCGGACTTATATCGTTCCAGGAAACACCATATATTTT.